Following are 14 T cell receptor beta chains from one sample sequenced in a study of blood T cell repertoires in COVID-19. TCRdb keeps only in-frame clones here, not all; method: immunoSEQ multiplex PCR. Counted here are nearly 350,000 clones, more than 75% occurring once; the ten biggest clones make up approximately 0.93%. The sequenced sample consisted of PBMCs or T cells enriched from blood (not recorded which). The receptors here all came from a young woman who had recovered from COVID-19.

This chain joins TRBV7-9 and TRBJ2-7, with 12 bases fitting TRBD1. V shed 4 bases and J 3 bases; nucleotides not matched to a gene: 4. The germline V gene encodes CDR1 SEHNR and CDR2 FQNEAQ (reference sequence). CDR3 length: 15 amino acids. The CDR3 DNA reads as TGTGCCAGCAGCTCCGGGGACAGGGGGCTCTACGAGCAGTACTTC. Amino acid sequence: CASSSGDRGLYEQYF. Full variable domain (outside the CDR3, taken from reference TRBV7-9 and TRBJ2-7): DTGVSQNPRHKITKRGQNVTFRCDPISEHNRLYWYRQTLGQGPEFLTYFQNEAQLEKSRLLSDRFSAERPKGSFSTLEIQRTEQGDSAMYLCASSSGDRGLYEQYFGPGTRLTVT.

J is TRBJ2-3 and V is TRBV7-8; TRBD2 agrees at 9 bases. This CDR3 has 15 amino acids. V trimming: 3 bases; J trimming: 5 bases; junction bases outside the gene matches: 6. Germline V gives CDR1 SGHVS, CDR2 FQNEAQ. The CDR3, as DNA: TGTGCCAGCAGCTTCCAGGTAGCGGGGGAAGATACGCAGTATTTT. This translates into CASSFQVAGEDTQYF.

This chain links TRBV18 with TRBJ2-7; the D is unclear. The CDR3 loop spans 14 amino acids. Germline V CDR1 and CDR2: KGHSH, LQKENI. Trimming took off 2 bases at V and 2 bases at J, with 10 bases between the two ends. The DNA of the CDR3 is TGTGCCAGCTCACCAGGGCAGGCCACCTACGAGCAGTACTTC. It encodes CASSPGQATYEQYF.

CDR3 protein: CASSFRDTDNSPLHF. As DNA, the CDR3 is TGTGCCAGCAGCTTCCGGGACACAGATAATTCACCCCTCCACTTT. This chain uses TRBV11-2 with TRBJ1-6, with a weak D call TRBD1 (6 bases). The ends were cut back, 3 bases at V and 5 bases at J, with 11 bases in the middle. Germline-derived CDR1 and CDR2 are SGHAT and FQNNGV. This CDR3 is 15 amino acids long.

The genes are TRBV5-5 and TRBJ2-7, with D tentatively TRBD1 (5 bases). The germline gives CDR1 SGHKS, CDR2 YYEKEE (reference sequence). Trimming took off 0 bases at V and 2 bases at J, with 12 bases between the two ends. The CDR3 has 15 amino acids. The CDR3 sequence is CASSLAVDSPYEQYF. The DNA for the CDR3 is TGTGCCAGCAGCTTGGCGGTCGACAGTCCCTACGAGCAGTACTTC.

This chain connects TRBV18 to TRBJ2-5, with 7 bases aligning to TRBD1. CDR1 and CDR2 from the germline V gene are KGHSH and LQKENI. The V gene end was trimmed by 3 bases and the J gene end by 1 base; junction bases not matched to a gene: 5. The CDR3 consists of 15 residues. CDR3 bases: TGTGCCAGCTCACCCTCACAGGGGTTCCAAGAGACCCAGTACTTC. This sequence encodes CASSPSQGFQETQYF.

J is TRBJ2-3 and V is TRBV19; TRBD2 matches at 12 bases. The CDR3 length is 16 residues. Germline assignment: CDR1 LNHDA and CDR2 SQIVND (reference sequence). V gave up 5 bases and J gave up 3 bases; unmatched junction bases: 6. CDR3 coding DNA: TGTGCCAGTAGTTTGACTAGCGGGGGAGTGACAGATACGCAGTATTTT. Residues: CASSLTSGGVTDTQYF.

The chain has TRBV5-6 and TRBJ2-5; 8 positions agree with TRBD2. V lost 3 bases and J lost 5; bases outside the gene matches: 6. The CDR3 consists of 14 residues. CDR1 is SGHDT, CDR2 YYEEEE, per germline. CDR3 sequence reads: CASSSPTSVETQYF. DNA of the CDR3: TGTGCCAGCAGCTCTCCGACTAGCGTTGAGACCCAGTACTTC.

This chain joins TRBV6-5 and TRBJ1-1, with 9 positions matching TRBD1. Unmatched junction bases numbered 3, after V lost 6 bases and J lost 4 bases. The CDR3 loop spans 13 amino acids. Germline values: CDR1 MNHEY, CDR2 SVGAGI. In DNA form, the CDR3 reads TGTGCCAGCAGCCCGACAGGGGGCACTGAAGCTTTCTTT. It specifies CASSPTGGTEAFF.

A few counts support this clone. The chain combines TRBV6-1 with TRBJ1-3; D is unclear. The CDR3 has 16 amino acids. Looked up from germline, CDR1 is MNHNS and CDR2 is SASEGT. Trimming cost V 3 bases and J 0 bases, with 12 bases left between them. CDR3 residues: CASSDTIPFSGNTIYF. The CDR3 DNA reads TGTGCCAGCAGTGATACTATCCCGTTCTCTGGAAACACCATATATTTT.

This clone was observed once. The V gene is TRBV7-9, the J gene TRBJ1-1, with 8 bases identical to TRBD1. Germline-derived CDR1 and CDR2 are SEHNR and FQNEAQ (reference sequence). CDR3 length: 14 amino acids. The V gene end was trimmed by 6 bases and the J gene end by 3 bases; junction bases not matched to a gene: 6. The CDR3 loop reads CASRQGTGDTEAFF. In DNA, the CDR3 is TGTGCCAGCAGACAGGGGACAGGAGACACTGAAGCTTTCTTT. Full variable domain (remainder filled in from reference TRBV7-9 and TRBJ1-1): DTGVSQNPRHKITKRGQNVTFRCDPISEHNRLYWYRQTLGQGPEFLTYFQNEAQLEKSRLLSDRFSAERPKGSFSTLEIQRTEQGDSAMYLCASRQGTGDTEAFFGQGTRLTVV.

This clone was seen a single time. The V gene is TRBV29-1, the J gene TRBJ2-3; weak D call: TRBD2 (6 bases). The CDR3 is 12 amino acids. Germline V gene sequence: CDR1 SQVTM, CDR2 ANQGSEA. Trimming cost V 6 bases and J 6 bases, with 13 bases left between them. CDR3 loop: CSVDGGEDTQYF. CDR3 sequence (DNA): TGCAGCGTGGATGGAGGGGAGGATACGCAGTATTTT.

CDR3 sequence (DNA): TGTGCCAGCAAGGGGGATTGGGGCTACACCTTC. It codes for CASKGDWGYTF. V is TRBV2 and J is TRBJ1-2; possibly TRBD1 for D (6 bases). Germline V lookup: CDR1 SNHLY, CDR2 FYNNEI. The CDR3 spans 11 residues. Trimming left V 7 bases short and J 8 bases short, with 11 bases between. Supplemented by reference TRBV2 and TRBJ1-2, the full variable domain reads EPEVTQTPSHQVTQMGQEVILRCVPISNHLYFYWYRQILGQKVEFLVSFYNNEISEKSEIFDDQFSVERPDGSNFTLKIRSTKLEDSAMYFCASKGDWGYTFGSGTRLTVV.

The chain is built from TRBV5-1 and TRBJ1-4; D is uncertain. The germline V gene encodes CDR1 SGHRS and CDR2 YFSETQ. Trimming took off 4 bases at V and 3 bases at J, with 13 bases between the two ends. CDR3 length equals 15 residues. CDR3 region: CASSQEEGANEKLFF. As DNA, the CDR3 is TGCGCCAGCAGCCAAGAGGAGGGAGCTAATGAAAAACTGTTTTTT.